Following are 27 T cell receptor beta chains from one sample sequenced in a study of blood T cells in healthy people across ages. A sample-barcoded 5' primer and a J-beta primer mix were used in a second PCR of about 6 to 11 cycles. TCRdb re-analysed the 5' RACE reads in MiXCR, keeping a single row per CDR3 protein. The table has 710,000 or so distinct CDR3 sequences, approximately 21% seen once. The sequencing input was blood. The source of these receptors is a man between 65 and 85 years old in good health.

V usage is TRBV5-1 and J usage is TRBJ1-4; TRBD1 matches at 7 bases. Germline V gene lookup returns CDR1 SGHRS and CDR2 YFSETQ. Unmatched junction bases numbered 5, after V lost 1 base and J lost 5 bases. The CDR3 loop spans 15 amino acids. CDR3 region: CASSLPGQTNEKLFF. The CDR3 DNA follows: TGCGCCAGCAGCTTGCCGGGACAGACAAATGAAAAACTGTTTTTT. Using reference TRBV5-1 and TRBJ1-4 for the parts outside the CDR3, the full variable domain is KAGVTQTPRYLIKTRGQQVTLSCSPISGHRSVSWYQQTPGQGLQFLFEYFSETQRNKGNFPGRFSGRQFSNSRSEMNVSTLELGDSALYLCASSLPGQTNEKLFFGSGTQLSVL.

The genes are TRBV30 and TRBJ1-2; 7 nucleotides align to TRBD1. The CDR3 length is 16 residues. V shed 4 bases and J 7 bases; nucleotides not matched to a gene: 18. Germline assignment: CDR1 GTSNPN and CDR2 SVGIG (reference sequence). The CDR3 region is CAWIHTGTARFGGYTF. The CDR3 DNA reads TGTGCCTGGATCCACACCGGGACAGCGAGGTTTGGTGGCTACACCTTC.

A few counts support this clonotype. The chain links TRBV3-1 to TRBJ2-1, with TRBD2 matching over 10 bases. The J segment lost 6 bases and the V segment lost 8 bases, leaving 10 bases of the junction unmatched. CDR3 length: 15 residues. Per germline, CDR1 LGHDT and CDR2 YNNKEL (reference sequence). The CDR3 DNA follows: TGTGCCAGCCAGCCCAGCGGGAGGGCTTTCAATGAGCAGTTCTTC. This gives the protein CASQPSGRAFNEQFF.

This clonotype was counted a few times. V and J are TRBV12-3 or TRBV12-4 and TRBJ2-1; the match to TRBD2 covers 9 bases. CDR3 length equals 17 residues. Trimming took 4 bases from V and 2 from J; bases not matched to a gene: 9. Written as DNA, the CDR3 is TGTGCCAGCAGTTGGGGACTAGCCGGTTTCACCTACAATGAGCAGTTCTTC. Translation: CASSWGLAGFTYNEQFF.

This chain connects TRBV5-1 to TRBJ2-1, with a tentative D call TRBD2 (6 bases). This CDR3 spans 14 amino acids. The germline CDR1 and CDR2 sequences are SGHRS and YFSETQ. V lost 5 bases to trimming and J lost 5 bases, with 14 bases between them. CDR3 sequence (DNA): TGCGCCAGCAGTAAGCGGGCAATGCACAATGAGCAGTTCTTC. This gives the protein CASSKRAMHNEQFF.

The genes are TRBV4-3 and TRBJ2-3; no clear D. The V gene lost 0 bases and the J gene lost 0 bases, with 10 bases spanning the gap. CDR1 and CDR2 from the germline V gene are LGHNA and YSLEER. The CDR3 extends over 16 amino acids. CDR3 amino acids: CASSQDRAVSTDTQYF. In DNA, the CDR3 is TGCGCCAGCAGCCAAGATCGGGCAGTAAGCACAGATACGCAGTATTTT.

Only a few counts were recorded for this clonotype. This chain uses TRBV20-1 with TRBJ2-4, with a weak D call TRBD2 (8 bases). The V gene's germline CDR1 is DFQATT and CDR2 SNEGSKA (reference sequence). The CDR3 has 14 amino acids. V was trimmed by 5 bases and J by 8 bases, leaving 19 bases between them. The CDR3 DNA sequence: TGCAGTGCTTGCCCGGGAGGGGGCGGTTACATTCAGTACTTC. Translation: CSACPGGGGYIQYF.

The rearrangement uses TRBV9 and TRBJ2-4; D possibly corresponds to TRBD2 (7 bases). The germline V gene encodes CDR1 SGDLS and CDR2 YYNGEE. Trimming stripped 4 bases from V and 2 bases from J, with 16 bases between. The CDR3 length is 16 residues. The CDR3 spells CASSPGEGHPKNIQYF. In DNA form, the CDR3 reads TGTGCCAGCAGCCCGGGGGAGGGACACCCCAAAAACATTCAGTACTTC.

V gene TRBV28 combines with J gene TRBJ2-2; 12 bases map to TRBD2. This CDR3 contains 16 residues. Germline V gives CDR1 MDHEN, CDR2 SYDVKM. The trim removed 4 bases at V and 4 bases at J, leaving 4 bases unmatched. CDR3 region: CASSSSSGRATGELFF. The CDR3 coding sequence is TGTGCCAGCAGTTCCTCTAGCGGGAGGGCCACCGGGGAGCTGTTTTTT.

The sample holds a few counts of this clonotype. The V call is TRBV28, the J call TRBJ2-3; 9 bases match TRBD2. CDR1 and CDR2 (germline): MDHEN, SYDVKM. The CDR3 is 15 amino acids. The junction had 7 bases not matched to a gene; V was cut back by 3 bases and J by 6 bases. As DNA, the CDR3 is TGTGCCAGCAGTTTGATTAGCGGGGGTTGGGATACGCAGTATTTT. Translation: CASSLISGGWDTQYF.

The V and J genes are TRBV5-1 and TRBJ1-4, with D perhaps TRBD1 (6 bases). CDR1 is SGHRS and CDR2 is YFSETQ in the germline V gene. The CDR3 runs to 16 residues. V was clipped by 4 bases and J by 0 bases, with 13 bases between them. CDR3 coding DNA: TGCGCCAGCAGCCGGGGCGCAGGGGCAACTAATGAAAAACTGTTTTTT. Protein product: CASSRGAGATNEKLFF.

V and J are TRBV28 and TRBJ2-7, with D perhaps TRBD1 (5 bases). This CDR3 is built from 14 residues. V lost 5 bases to trimming and J lost 0 bases, with 11 bases between them. CDR1 and CDR2 from the germline V gene are MDHEN and SYDVKM. CDR3 sequence: CASSIGASSYEQYF. The DNA for the CDR3 is TGTGCCAGCAGTATAGGGGCCTCCTCCTACGAGCAGTACTTC.

The chain combines TRBV19 with TRBJ2-1; 11 bases fit TRBD2. V lost 9 bases, J lost 8 bases, and 12 bases stayed unmatched. The germline CDR1 and CDR2 sequences are LNHDA and SQIVND (reference sequence). This CDR3 has 15 amino acids. CDR3 sequence reads: CASSTGLAGGDEQFF. The CDR3 bases are TGTGCCAGCTCCACGGGGCTAGCGGGAGGAGATGAGCAGTTCTTC.

This clonotype was picked up a small number of times. The chain links TRBV20-1 to TRBJ2-1; D possibly uses TRBD1 or TRBD2 (5 bases each). V was cut by 4 bases and J by 0 bases, with 16 bases left in between. Germline loops: CDR1 DFQATT, CDR2 SNEGSKA (reference sequence). The CDR3 contains 16 residues. In nucleotides, the CDR3 is TGCAGTGCTATCCCCGGGACCAGAGCCTCCTACAATGAGCAGTTCTTC. Its protein is CSAIPGTRASYNEQFF.

The chain recombines TRBV27 with TRBJ1-4, with 9 bases fitting TRBD1. Germline assignment: CDR1 MNHEY and CDR2 SMNVEV (reference sequence). After removal of 3 bases from V and 8 bases from J, the junction contained 4 bases not matched to a gene. The CDR3 loop spans 14 amino acids. The CDR3 DNA sequence: TGTGCCAGCAGTTTGTGGGGACAGGGAGAAAAACTGTTTTTT. It yields the protein CASSLWGQGEKLFF. The full variable domain, completed using reference TRBV27 and TRBJ1-4, is EAQVTQNPRYLITVTGKKLTVTCSQNMNHEYMSWYRQDPGLGLRQIYYSMNVEVTDKGDVPEGYKVSRKEKRNFPLILESPSPNQTSLYFCASSLWGQGEKLFFGSGTQLSVL.

The gene calls are TRBV30 and TRBJ2-7, with a possible D match to TRBD1 (6 bases). The better agreement between TRBJ1-2 and the DNA end casts doubt on the J call. The CDR3 covers 12 residues. Germline assignment: CDR1 GTSNPN and CDR2 SVGIG (reference sequence). In DNA form, the CDR3 reads TGTGCCTGCCAGGGGCGGGCCTATGGCTACACCTTC. Translated, it gives CACQGRAYGYTF.

The gene calls are TRBV7-2 and TRBJ1-5, with 10 bases fitting TRBD1. Germline assignment: CDR1 SGHTA and CDR2 FQGNSA. With 1 base clipped from V and 6 bases from J, the junction kept 6 bases outside the gene matches. The CDR3 extends over 16 amino acids. For the CDR3, the DNA is TGTGCCAGCAGCTTAGTAGGGACAGGGGTTGCTCAGCCCCAGCATTTT. It specifies CASSLVGTGVAQPQHF.

The chain joins TRBV18 to TRBJ2-5, with no clear D. CDR3 length equals 13 residues. CDR1 and CDR2 (germline): KGHSH, LQKENI. V lost 2 bases and J lost 4, with 8 bases in between. The CDR3 DNA sequence: TGTGCCAGCTCACCAAATCACGGAGAGACCCAGTACTTC. This encodes CASSPNHGETQYF.

A few counts support this clonotype. This sequence joins TRBV9 and TRBJ1-1; D uncertain. CDR3 length: 16 amino acids. CDR1 and CDR2 (germline): SGDLS, YYNGEE. Trimming removed 1 base at V and 0 bases at J, with 13 bases between. The CDR3 sequence is CASSVLGFPVNTEAFF. The CDR3 region has the DNA TGTGCCAGCAGCGTACTGGGGTTCCCGGTGAACACTGAAGCTTTCTTT.

The chain links TRBV29-1 to TRBJ1-2, with 7 bases fitting TRBD1. Per the germline V gene, CDR1 is SQVTM and CDR2 is ANQGSEA. The CDR3 is made up of 12 amino acids. The V and J ends lost 0 bases and 7 bases, in that order; junction bases with no gene match: 2. The CDR3 DNA is TGCAGCGTTGAAGAGACAGGGAGTGGCTACACCTTC. This encodes CSVEETGSGYTF.

The sample holds a few counts of this clonotype. This sequence joins TRBV6-1 and TRBJ2-5, with 12 bases aligning to TRBD1. TRBJ2-1 matches the DNA end more closely, so the J call is doubtful. Germline assignment: CDR1 MNHNS and CDR2 SASEGT. This CDR3 has 19 residues. This CDR3 reads CASRKQTDRDRGLSNEQFF. CDR3 sequence (DNA): TGTGCCAGCAGGAAACAGACCGACCGGGACAGGGGGCTTTCCAATGAGCAGTTCTTC.

The chain uses TRBV5-1 and TRBJ2-1; maybe TRBD1 (6 bases). V was trimmed by 7 bases and J by 4 bases, leaving 15 bases between them. The CDR3 length is 14 residues. The germline V gene has CDR1 SGHRS and CDR2 YFSETQ. In nucleotides, the CDR3 is TGCGCCAGCGGCCGGGACACCAATTACAATGAGCAGTTCTTC. It yields the protein CASGRDTNYNEQFF. Full variable domain (outside the CDR3, taken from reference TRBV5-1 and TRBJ2-1): KAGVTQTPRYLIKTRGQQVTLSCSPISGHRSVSWYQQTPGQGLQFLFEYFSETQRNKGNFPGRFSGRQFSNSRSEMNVSTLELGDSALYLCASGRDTNYNEQFFGPGTRLTVL.

This clonotype has a handful of counts. V gene TRBV20-1 combines with J gene TRBJ1-5, with 8 bases lining up with TRBD1. The junction had 7 bases not matched to a gene; V was cut back by 3 bases and J by 9 bases. The CDR3 totals 13 residues. In germline, CDR1 is DFQATT, CDR2 SNEGSKA (reference sequence). CDR3 nucleotide sequence: TGCAGTGCTAGGGACAGGGATCTATTGCCCCAGCATTTT. Translation gives CSARDRDLLPQHF.

The count of this clonotype is one. The chain links TRBV3-1 to TRBJ2-7; 9 positions agree with TRBD1. From germline, CDR1 is LGHDT and CDR2 YNNKEL (reference sequence). The CDR3 totals 15 residues. J was trimmed by 12 bases and V by 4 bases; bases with no gene match: 16. For the CDR3, the DNA is TGTGCCAGCAGCCCCGGGACAGGGTCTCGTATCATTCCGTACTTC. Translation gives CASSPGTGSRIIPYF.

This clonotype has only a few counts. V usage is TRBV6-6 and J usage is TRBJ1-4; D is unresolved. The CDR3 contains 15 residues. The V end was cut by 7 bases, the J end by 0 bases, with 12 bases between. Per the germline V gene, CDR1 is MNHNY and CDR2 is SVGAGI (reference sequence). CDR3 sequence reads: CASTITPPTNEKLFF. DNA for the CDR3: TGTGCCAGCACTATAACTCCTCCAACTAATGAAAAACTGTTTTTT.

The chain joins TRBV12-3 or TRBV12-4 to TRBJ2-5, with 8 bases that match TRBD2. Near its end, the DNA agrees better with TRBJ2-1, so the J call may be wrong. This CDR3 is 15 amino acids long. CDR3 loop: CASSLGTGGKNEQFF. The DNA for the CDR3 is TGTGCCAGCAGTCTCGGGACGGGGGGGAAGAATGAGCAGTTCTTC.

The rearrangement links TRBV19 to TRBJ2-7; perhaps TRBD1 as D (6 bases). V lost 8 bases to trimming and J lost 4 bases, with 15 bases between them. The CDR3 is 13 amino acids. From germline, CDR1 is LNHDA and CDR2 SQIVND (reference sequence). In DNA, the CDR3 is TGTGCCAGTGAAGTAACAGGGTCGTACGAGCAGTACTTC. It specifies CASEVTGSYEQYF.